Below, one T cell receptor beta chain is given with its context. Clones were sequenced by immunoSEQ multiplex PCR, and TCRdb holds only the in-frame ones, with some missing. The table lists about 150,000 clones, almost 85% of them singletons. CDR3 size: 13 residues. V lost 6 bases, J lost 6 bases, and 6 bases stayed unmatched. This record comes from a study of blood T cell repertoires in COVID-19. Whole-study context: The cDNA or gDNA used as material had been derived from T cells, B-cell-depleted T cells, or PBMCs.

The chain couples TRBV12-3 or TRBV12-4 to TRBJ1-2; TRBD1 matches 8 bases. The sample comprised peripheral blood. This TCR was sampled from a human donor with acute or convalescent COVID-19. The donor label of this sample is uncertain. CDR3 nucleotides: TGTGCCAGCAGCCCCGACAGGGGCGATGGCTACACCTTC. This codes for CASSPDRGDGYTF.